The 11 T cell receptor beta chains below were found in one sample sequenced in a study of regulatory T cells in long-lasting Graves disease. Described time point: persistent/refractory GD, antithyroid drugs over 5 years with positive TRAb. The authors made the TCR library using RNA they extracted from PBMCs. Combining iRepertoire HTBI primers with Arm-PCR of CDR3 regions, the authors built TCR beta libraries. TCRdb used MiXCR to reprocess the multiplex PCR reads, holding one entry per CDR3 protein. The repertoire holds under 500,000 distinct CDR3 sequences, with less than 25% as singletons. The sequencing used peripheral blood mononuclear cells (PBMCs), collected when the disease was refractory, from a patient treated with antithyroid drugs. These receptor sequences come from a female donor with Graves disease.

The rearrangement uses TRBV6-5 and TRBJ2-2, with a tentative D call TRBD2 (6 bases). The CDR3 covers 15 residues. V was shortened by 0 bases and J by 4 bases, with 9 bases between the two germline ends. Germline V CDR1 and CDR2: MNHEY, SVGAGI. CDR3 amino acids: CASSYSPGGTGELFF. DNA of the CDR3: TGTGCCAGCAGTTACTCACCCGGGGGCACCGGGGAGCTGTTTTTT.

This chain connects TRBV20-1 to TRBJ1-1; D remains ambiguous. Trimming pared 3 bases from V and 4 bases from J, leaving 21 bases between. The CDR3 has 16 amino acids. Germline V gives CDR1 DFQATT, CDR2 SNEGSKA (reference sequence). The CDR3 bases are TGCAGTGCTAGGGCCCTGGGAGCAGTCCCTTTCACTGAAGCTTTCTTT. Its protein product is CSARALGAVPFTEAFF.

Comments on this clonotype: A much larger clone lies one base from this, so it may be a read error. The chain carries TRBV11-2 and TRBJ2-2; D not certain. This CDR3 has 14 amino acids. CDR1 is SGHAT, CDR2 FQNNGV, per germline. Deletions cut 7 bases from V and 4 bases from J, with 13 bases between. The CDR3 is CASIGIGCTGELFF. CDR3 coding DNA: TGTGCCAGCATAGGGATCGGTTGCACCGGGGAGCTGTTTTTT.

This chain connects TRBV6-5 to TRBJ1-6, with D possibly TRBD1 on 5 matching bases. The V gene lost 1 base and the J gene lost 2 bases, with 9 bases spanning the gap. The V gene's germline CDR1 is MNHEY and CDR2 SVGAGI. This CDR3 is 16 amino acids long. The CDR3 DNA sequence: TGTGCCAGCAGTTACTGGGGGGAGGCCTATAATTCACCCCTCCACTTT. This sequence encodes CASSYWGEAYNSPLHF.

This clonotype was picked up a small number of times. The rearrangement uses TRBV27 and TRBJ1-2; D unclear. The CDR3 length is 12 residues. Trimming removed 6 bases from V and 6 bases from J, with 11 bases in between. In germline, CDR1 is MNHEY, CDR2 SMNVEV (reference sequence). The CDR3 coding sequence is TGTGCCAGCAGATCGAGGCCCGATGGCTACACCTTC. Its protein is CASRSRPDGYTF.

This clonotype came up many times. The chain joins TRBV12-3 or TRBV12-4 to TRBJ2-5; 12 bases are shared with TRBD2. The length of the CDR3 is 17 residues. J lost 5 bases, V lost 0 bases, and 7 bases had no gene match. The CDR3 DNA reads TGTGCCAGCAGTTTAGCTCTAGCGGGAGGGCCGACGGAGACCCAGTACTTC. Residues: CASSLALAGGPTETQYF.

This clonotype was seen a handful of times. This chain links TRBV20-1 with TRBJ1-1, with D possibly matching TRBD1 (5 bases). V gave up 0 bases and J gave up 0 bases, with 14 bases separating them. This CDR3 has 16 residues. Looked up from germline, CDR1 is DFQATT and CDR2 is SNEGSKA (reference sequence). Written as DNA, the CDR3 is TGCAGTGCTAGAGATTCGAGGACATACATGAACACTGAAGCTTTCTTT. This sequence encodes CSARDSRTYMNTEAFF.

This clonotype occurred a few times. The rearrangement joins TRBV12-3 or TRBV12-4 to TRBJ2-2, with 10 bases aligning to TRBD2. With 5 bases clipped from V and 9 bases from J, the junction kept 6 bases outside the gene matches. This CDR3 region has 14 residues. The CDR3 region has the DNA TGTGCCAGCAGTCCATACACTAGCGGGAGGGAGCTGTTTTTT. Translating gives CASSPYTSGRELFF.

Worth noting for this clonotype: A much larger clone is a single base away; this may be a read error. The chain carries TRBV30 and TRBJ1-2; possible D gene TRBD1, 5 bases. CDR1 is GTSNPN, CDR2 SVGIG, per germline (reference sequence). Trimming removed 3 bases from V and 4 bases from J, with 15 bases in between. The CDR3 sequence is 14 residues long. This CDR3 is CAWSAVTAIYGYTF. The CDR3 region has the DNA TGTGCCTGGAGCGCCGTGACAGCAATCTATGGCTACACCTTC.

This clonotype came up many times. The CDR3 region has the DNA TGTGCCAGCAATAACAGACGAACTGAAGCTTTCTTT. This gives the protein CASNNRRTEAFF. The J gene is TRBJ1-1, the V gene TRBV2; D gene ambiguous. Per the germline V gene, CDR1 is SNHLY and CDR2 is FYNNEI. Trimming took 7 bases from V and 5 from J, leaving 11 bases between them. The CDR3 is 12 amino acids.

This clonotype was counted a few times. V usage is TRBV4-1 and J usage is TRBJ2-5; no clear D. Looked up from germline, CDR1 is MGHRA and CDR2 is YSYEKL. With 0 bases removed from V and 5 bases from J, the gap between germline ends came to 10 bases. The CDR3 is 14 amino acids. Here the CDR3 DNA reads TGCGCCAGCAGCCAAGATGATGGTTTCGAGACCCAGTACTTC. This gives the protein CASSQDDGFETQYF.